The clone carrying this T cell receptor beta chain was found many times. The V end was cut by 10 bases, the J end by 2 bases, with 14 bases between. In germline, CDR1 is MNHEY, CDR2 SVGAGI. This CDR3 has 13 amino acids. TCRdb reprocessed the RT-PCR reads with MiXCR, giving one entry per CDR3 protein. Counted here are about 680,000 distinct CDR3 sequences, 13% to 15% occurring once; the ten biggest clones make up just over 3.5%. The TCR was taken from a female donor in good health, serving as a healthy control. The chain combines TRBV6-5 with TRBJ2-5; D is unclear. Sample: memory CD4+ T cells from blood. CDR3 sequence reads: CATAGPAQETQYF. Here the CDR3 DNA reads TGTGCCACCGCAGGTCCGGCACAAGAGACCCAGTACTTC.